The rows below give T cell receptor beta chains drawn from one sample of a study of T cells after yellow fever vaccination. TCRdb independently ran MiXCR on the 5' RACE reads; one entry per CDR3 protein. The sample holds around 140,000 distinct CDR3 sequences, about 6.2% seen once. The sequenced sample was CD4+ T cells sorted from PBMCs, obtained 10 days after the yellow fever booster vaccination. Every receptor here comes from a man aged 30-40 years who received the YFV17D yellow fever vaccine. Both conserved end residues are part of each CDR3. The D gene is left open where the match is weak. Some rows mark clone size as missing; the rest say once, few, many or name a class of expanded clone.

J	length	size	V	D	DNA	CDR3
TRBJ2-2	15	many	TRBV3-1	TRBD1	TGTGCCAGTAGACTCGGGACAGTGAACACCGGGGAGCTGTTTTTT	CASRLGTVNTGELFF
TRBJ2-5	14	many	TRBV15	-	TGTGCCACCAGCAGAGTTAGTCTCCAAGAGACCCAGTACTTC	CATSRVSLQETQYF
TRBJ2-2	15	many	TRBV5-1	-	TGCGCCAGCAGCTTACGGGAGTTGGACACCGGGGAGCTGTTTTTT	CASSLRELDTGELFF
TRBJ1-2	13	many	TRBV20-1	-	TGCAGTGCTAGAGATGGGGTTGACTATGGCTACACCTTC	CSARDGVDYGYTF
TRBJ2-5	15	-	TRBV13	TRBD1	TGTGCCAGCAGCGAACGGGACAGGGTCGTTAGAACCCAGTACTTC	CASSERDRVVRTQYF
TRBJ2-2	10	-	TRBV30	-	TGTGCCTGGAAGGGCCAAGCGCTGTTTTTT	CAWKGQALFF
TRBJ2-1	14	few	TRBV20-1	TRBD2	TGCAGTGCTAGACGGGGGGGGGATGTGACTGAGCAGTTCTTC	CSARRGGDVTEQFF
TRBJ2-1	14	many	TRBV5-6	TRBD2	TGTGCCAGCAGCCAAGGACTAGCGGCGGGTGCGCAGTTCTTC	CASSQGLAAGAQFF
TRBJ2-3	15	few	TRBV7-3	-	TGTGCCAGCAGCTTAAGAGGACCAAACACAGATACGCAGTATTTT	CASSLRGPNTDTQYF
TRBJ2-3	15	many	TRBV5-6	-	TGTGCCAGCAGCTTGAGGGGACCCCGCACAGATACGCAGTATTTT	CASSLRGPRTDTQYF
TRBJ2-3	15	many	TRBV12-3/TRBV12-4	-	TGTGCCAGCAGTTTAAGGGACCAGATCACAGATACGCAGTATTTT	CASSLRDQITDTQYF
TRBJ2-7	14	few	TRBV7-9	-	TGTGCCAGCAGCTTAACCGGGGAGTCCTACGAGCAGTACTTC	CASSLTGESYEQYF
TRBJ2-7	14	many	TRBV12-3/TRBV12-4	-	TGTGCCAGCAGGCAGACAGGAATTACCTACGAGCAGTACTTC	CASRQTGITYEQYF
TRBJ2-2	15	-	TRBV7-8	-	TGTGCCAGCAGCGGTGCGAGGCGTCAGAGCGGGGAGCTGTTTTTT	CASSGARRQSGELFF
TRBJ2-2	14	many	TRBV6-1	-	TGTGCCACCCAACGGGACGCGAACACCGGGGAGCTGTTTTTT	CATQRDANTGELFF